This T cell receptor (beta chain) was profiled in a study of cytomegalovirus exposure and HLA in healthy donors. Findings and limits, study-wide: The study listed 150 to 200 cytomegalovirus-associated TCR beta chains. In a later analysis, TCR beta V- and J-gene trimming showed a link to a missense DCLRE1C variant.

V lost 10 bases, J lost 4 bases, and 5 bases stayed unmatched. The CDR3 runs 13 residues. Germline CDR1 is LNHDA and CDR2 is SQIVND (reference sequence). In the PCR, 60 Vbeta and 13 Jbeta primers were used. Profiled with immunoSEQ multiplex PCR; TCRdb holds only in-frame clones, not every one. The sample lists roughly 150,000 clones, about 88% seen once, with over 2.5% in the top ten. On this clone itself: Its antigen remains unknown.

The sequence was obtained from a man aged 30 to 39 in good health and CMV-seropositive. Sample: PBMCs. The chain employs TRBV19 and TRBJ2-7; 12 nucleotides agree with TRBD2. DNA for the CDR3: TGTGCCACAAGGACTAGCGGGGCGTACGAGCAGTACTTC. Its protein is CATRTSGAYEQYF.